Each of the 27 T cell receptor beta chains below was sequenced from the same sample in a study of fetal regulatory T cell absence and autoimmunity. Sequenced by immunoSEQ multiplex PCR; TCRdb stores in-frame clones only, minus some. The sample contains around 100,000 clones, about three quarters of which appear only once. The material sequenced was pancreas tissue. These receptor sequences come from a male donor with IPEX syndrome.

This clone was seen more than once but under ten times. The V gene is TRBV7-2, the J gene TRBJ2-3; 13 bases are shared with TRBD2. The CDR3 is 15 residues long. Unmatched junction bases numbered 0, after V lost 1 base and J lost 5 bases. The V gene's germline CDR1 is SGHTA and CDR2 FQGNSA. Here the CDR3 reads CASSLGTSGRDTQYF. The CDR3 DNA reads TGTGCCAGCAGCTTAGGGACTAGCGGGAGAGATACGCAGTATTTT. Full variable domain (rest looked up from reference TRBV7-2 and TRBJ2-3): GAGVSQSPSNKVTEKGKDVELRCDPISGHTALYWYRQSLGQGLEFLIYFQGNSAPDKSGLPSDRFSAERTGGSVSTLTIQRTQQEDSAVYLCASSLGTSGRDTQYFGPGTRLTVL.

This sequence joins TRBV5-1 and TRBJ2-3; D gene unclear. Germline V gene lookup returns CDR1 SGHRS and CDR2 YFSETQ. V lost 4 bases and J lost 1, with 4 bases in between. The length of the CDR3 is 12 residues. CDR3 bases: TGCGCCAGCAGCGGGGGCACAGATACGCAGTATTTT. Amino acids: CASSGGTDTQYF.

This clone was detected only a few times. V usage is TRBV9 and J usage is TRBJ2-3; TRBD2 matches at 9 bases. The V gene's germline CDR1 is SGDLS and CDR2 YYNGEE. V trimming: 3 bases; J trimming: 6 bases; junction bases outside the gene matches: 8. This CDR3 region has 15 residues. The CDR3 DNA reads TGTGCCAGCAGCGCGGAGCGGGGGGCTGGGGATACGCAGTATTTT. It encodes CASSAERGAGDTQYF.

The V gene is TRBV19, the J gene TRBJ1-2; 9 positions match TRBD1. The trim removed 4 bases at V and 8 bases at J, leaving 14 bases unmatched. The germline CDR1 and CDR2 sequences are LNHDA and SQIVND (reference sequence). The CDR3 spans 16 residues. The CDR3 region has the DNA TGTGCCAGTAGTACTGACCGGGACAGGGCCCTTGGAGGCTACACCTTC. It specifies CASSTDRDRALGGYTF.

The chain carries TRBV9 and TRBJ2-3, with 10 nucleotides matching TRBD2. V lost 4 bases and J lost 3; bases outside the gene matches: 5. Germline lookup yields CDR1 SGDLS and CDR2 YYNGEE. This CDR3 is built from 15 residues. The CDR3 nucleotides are TGTGCCAGCAGCCGGCTAGCGGGAGAGACAGATACGCAGTATTTT. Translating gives CASSRLAGETDTQYF.

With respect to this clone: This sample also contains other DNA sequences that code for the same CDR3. The CDR3 DNA sequence: TGTGCCAGCAGCTTAGCGGGAGGCTACGAGCAGTACTTC. Translated, it gives CASSLAGGYEQYF. The gene calls are TRBV7-2 and TRBJ2-7; the D gene is possibly TRBD2 (6 bases). Germline V gene sequence: CDR1 SGHTA, CDR2 FQGNSA. CDR3 length equals 13 residues. V was trimmed by 0 bases and J by 3 bases, leaving 6 bases between them.

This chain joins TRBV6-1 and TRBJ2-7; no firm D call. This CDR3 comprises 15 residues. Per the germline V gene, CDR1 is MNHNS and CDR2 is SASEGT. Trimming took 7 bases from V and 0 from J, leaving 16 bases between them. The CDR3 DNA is TGTGCCAGCACTCAGACGGGCCGGAGCTCCTACGAGCAGTACTTC. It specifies CASTQTGRSSYEQYF.

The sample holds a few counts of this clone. The CDR3 loop is CASSGGTLGYEQYF. The CDR3 region has the DNA TGCGCCAGCAGTGGCGGGACACTTGGCTACGAGCAGTACTTC. The chain couples TRBV10-2 to TRBJ2-7; D possibly uses TRBD1 or TRBD2 (6 bases each). This CDR3 is built from 14 residues. Germline V gene sequence: CDR1 WSHSY, CDR2 SAAADI. Trimming removed 4 bases at V and 3 bases at J, with 13 bases between.

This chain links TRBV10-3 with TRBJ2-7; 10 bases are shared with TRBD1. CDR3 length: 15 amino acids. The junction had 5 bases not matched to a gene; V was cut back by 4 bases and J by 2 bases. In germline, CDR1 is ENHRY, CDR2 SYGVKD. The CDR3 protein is CAISAPGQGTYEQYF. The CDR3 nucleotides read TGTGCCATCAGTGCACCGGGACAGGGGACCTACGAGCAGTACTTC.

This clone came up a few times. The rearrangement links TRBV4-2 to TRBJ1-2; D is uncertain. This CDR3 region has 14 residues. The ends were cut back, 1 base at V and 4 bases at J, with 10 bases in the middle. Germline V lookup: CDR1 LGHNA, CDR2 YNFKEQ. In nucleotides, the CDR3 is TGTGCCAGCAGCCAAGCTCTTAACAGCTATGGCTACACCTTC. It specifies CASSQALNSYGYTF.

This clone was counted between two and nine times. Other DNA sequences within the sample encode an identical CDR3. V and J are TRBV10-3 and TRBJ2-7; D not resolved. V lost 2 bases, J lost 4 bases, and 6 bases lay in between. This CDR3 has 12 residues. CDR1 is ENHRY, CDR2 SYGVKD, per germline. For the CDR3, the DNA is TGTGCCATCAGTGAGGGCGGTTACGAGCAGTACTTC. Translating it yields CAISEGGYEQYF.

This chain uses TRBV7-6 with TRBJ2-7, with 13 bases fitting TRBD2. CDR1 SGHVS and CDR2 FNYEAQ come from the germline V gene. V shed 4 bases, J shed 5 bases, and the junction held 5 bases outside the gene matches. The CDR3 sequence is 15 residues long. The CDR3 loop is CASSWGLAGTHEQYF. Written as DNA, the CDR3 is TGTGCCAGCAGCTGGGGACTAGCGGGAACCCACGAGCAGTACTTC.

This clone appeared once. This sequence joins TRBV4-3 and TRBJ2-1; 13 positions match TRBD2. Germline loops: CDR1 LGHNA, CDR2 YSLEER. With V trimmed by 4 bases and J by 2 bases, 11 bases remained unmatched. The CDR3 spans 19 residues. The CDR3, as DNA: TGCGCCAGCAGCCTTTGGTCCCCTGGACTAGCGGGGGCCTACAATGAGCAGTTCTTC. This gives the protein CASSLWSPGLAGAYNEQFF.

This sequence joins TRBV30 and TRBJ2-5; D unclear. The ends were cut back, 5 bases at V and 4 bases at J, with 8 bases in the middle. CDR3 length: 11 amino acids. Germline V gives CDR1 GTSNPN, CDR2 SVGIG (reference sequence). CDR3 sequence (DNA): TGTGCCTGGCCCATAGCAGAGACCCAGTACTTC. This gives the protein CAWPIAETQYF.

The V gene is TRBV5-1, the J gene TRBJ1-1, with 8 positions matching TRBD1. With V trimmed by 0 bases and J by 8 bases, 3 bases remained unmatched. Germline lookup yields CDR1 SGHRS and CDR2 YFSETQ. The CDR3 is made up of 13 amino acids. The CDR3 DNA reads TGCGCCAGCAGCTTGGCCAGGGGGCAGGAAGCTTTCTTT. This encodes CASSLARGQEAFF.

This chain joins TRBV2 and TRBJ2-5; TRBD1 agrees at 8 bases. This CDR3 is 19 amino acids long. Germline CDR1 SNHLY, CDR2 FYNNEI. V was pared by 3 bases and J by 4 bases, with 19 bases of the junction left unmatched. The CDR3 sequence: CASSDRQGAQRLAGETQYF. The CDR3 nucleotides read TGTGCCAGCAGTGATCGGCAGGGGGCGCAACGGCTAGCCGGAGAGACCCAGTACTTC.

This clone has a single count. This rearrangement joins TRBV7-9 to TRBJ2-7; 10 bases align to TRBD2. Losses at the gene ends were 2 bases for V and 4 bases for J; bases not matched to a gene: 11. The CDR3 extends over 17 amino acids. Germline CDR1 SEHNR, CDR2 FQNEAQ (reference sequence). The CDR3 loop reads CASSLRSVAGGPYEQYF. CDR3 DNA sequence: TGTGCCAGCAGCTTACGGTCAGTAGCGGGAGGACCATACGAGCAGTACTTC.

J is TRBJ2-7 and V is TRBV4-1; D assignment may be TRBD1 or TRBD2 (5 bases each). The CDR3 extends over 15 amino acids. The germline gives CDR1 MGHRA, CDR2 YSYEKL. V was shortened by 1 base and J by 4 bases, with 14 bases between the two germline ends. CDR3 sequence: CASSQAVWGGYEQYF. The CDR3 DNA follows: TGCGCCAGCAGCCAAGCTGTATGGGGCGGGTACGAGCAGTACTTC.

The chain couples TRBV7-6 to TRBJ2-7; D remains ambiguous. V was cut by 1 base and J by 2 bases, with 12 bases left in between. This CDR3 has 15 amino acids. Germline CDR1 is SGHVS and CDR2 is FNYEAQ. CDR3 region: CASSLGPLGPYEQYF. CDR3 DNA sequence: TGTGCCAGCAGCTTAGGACCCCTCGGCCCCTACGAGCAGTACTTC. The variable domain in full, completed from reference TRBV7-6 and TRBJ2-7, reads GAGVSQSPRYKVTKRGQDVALRCDPISGHVSLYWYRQALGQGPEFLTYFNYEAQQDKSGLPNDRFSAERPEGSISTLTIQRTEQRDSAMYRCASSLGPLGPYEQYFGPGTRLTVT.

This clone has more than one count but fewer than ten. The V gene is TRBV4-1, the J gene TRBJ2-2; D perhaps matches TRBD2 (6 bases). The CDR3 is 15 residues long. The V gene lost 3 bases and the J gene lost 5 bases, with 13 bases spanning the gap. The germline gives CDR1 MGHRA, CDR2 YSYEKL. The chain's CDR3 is CASSQFPGETGELFF. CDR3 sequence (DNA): TGCGCCAGCAGCCAGTTCCCGGGAGAAACCGGGGAGCTGTTTTTT.

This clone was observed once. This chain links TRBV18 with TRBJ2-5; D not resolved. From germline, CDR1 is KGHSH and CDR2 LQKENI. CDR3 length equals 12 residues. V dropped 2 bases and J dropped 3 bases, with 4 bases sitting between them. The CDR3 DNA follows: TGTGCCAGCTCACCATTCAAAGAGACCCAGTACTTC. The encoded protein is CASSPFKETQYF.

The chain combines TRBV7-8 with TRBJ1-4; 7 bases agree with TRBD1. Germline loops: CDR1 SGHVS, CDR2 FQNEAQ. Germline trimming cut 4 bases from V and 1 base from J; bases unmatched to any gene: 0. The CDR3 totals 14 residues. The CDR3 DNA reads TGTGCCAGCAGCTGGACAGGAACTAATGAAAAACTGTTTTTT. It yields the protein CASSWTGTNEKLFF.

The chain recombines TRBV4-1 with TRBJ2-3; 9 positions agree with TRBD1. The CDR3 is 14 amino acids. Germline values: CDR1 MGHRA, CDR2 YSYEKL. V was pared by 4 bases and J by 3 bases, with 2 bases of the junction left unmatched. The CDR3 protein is CASSLGQGTDTQYF. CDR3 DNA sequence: TGCGCCAGCAGCCTCGGACAGGGGACAGATACGCAGTATTTT.

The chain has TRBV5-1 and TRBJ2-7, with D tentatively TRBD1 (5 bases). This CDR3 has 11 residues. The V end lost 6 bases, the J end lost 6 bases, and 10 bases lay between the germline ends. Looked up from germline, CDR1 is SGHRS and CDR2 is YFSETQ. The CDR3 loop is CASTWGLEQYF. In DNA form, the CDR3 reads TGCGCCAGCACCTGGGGCCTCGAGCAGTACTTC. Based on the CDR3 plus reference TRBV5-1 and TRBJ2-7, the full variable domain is KAGVTQTPRYLIKTRGQQVTLSCSPISGHRSVSWYQQTPGQGLQFLFEYFSETQRNKGNFPGRFSGRQFSNSRSEMNVSTLELGDSALYLCASTWGLEQYFGPGTRLTVT.

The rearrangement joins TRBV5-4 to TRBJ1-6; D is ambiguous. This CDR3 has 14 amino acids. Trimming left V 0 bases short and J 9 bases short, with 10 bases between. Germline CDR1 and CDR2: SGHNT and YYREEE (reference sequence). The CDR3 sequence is CASSLEGYGSPLHF. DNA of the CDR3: TGTGCCAGCAGCTTGGAAGGGTATGGTTCACCCCTCCACTTT.

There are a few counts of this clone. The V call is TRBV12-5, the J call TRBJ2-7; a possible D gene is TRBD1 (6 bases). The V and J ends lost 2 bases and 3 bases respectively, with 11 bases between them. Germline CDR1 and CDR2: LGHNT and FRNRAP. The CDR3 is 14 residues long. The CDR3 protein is CASGLRGGSYEQYF. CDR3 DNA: TGTGCTAGTGGTTTGAGAGGGGGAAGCTACGAGCAGTACTTC.

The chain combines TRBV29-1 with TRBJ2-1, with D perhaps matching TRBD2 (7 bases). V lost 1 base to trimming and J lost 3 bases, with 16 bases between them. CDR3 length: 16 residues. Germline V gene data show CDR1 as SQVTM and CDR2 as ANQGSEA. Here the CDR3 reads CSVEARGGGIYNEQFF. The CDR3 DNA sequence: TGCAGCGTTGAAGCTAGGGGGGGAGGGATCTACAATGAGCAGTTCTTC.